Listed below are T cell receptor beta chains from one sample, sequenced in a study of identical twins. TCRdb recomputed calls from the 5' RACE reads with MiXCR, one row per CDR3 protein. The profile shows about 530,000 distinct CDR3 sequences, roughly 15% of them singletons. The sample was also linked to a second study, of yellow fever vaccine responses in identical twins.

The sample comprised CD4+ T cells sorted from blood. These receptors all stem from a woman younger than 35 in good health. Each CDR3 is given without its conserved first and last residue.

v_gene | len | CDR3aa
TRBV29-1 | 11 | SLSQGAVETQY
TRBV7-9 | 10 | ASGNINQPQH
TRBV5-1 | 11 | ASSNRGGETQY
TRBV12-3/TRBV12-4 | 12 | ASSLGTLNTEAF
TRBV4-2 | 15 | ASSQGMAGGSQETQY
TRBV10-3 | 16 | AISDYAPGQGFKETQY
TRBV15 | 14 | ATSTSGGNFYNEQF
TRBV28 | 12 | ASSFSGQNYGYT
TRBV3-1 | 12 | ASSLGRYNQPQH
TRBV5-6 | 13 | ASSLYRGKESPLH
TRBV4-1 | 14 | ASSQPRGRSSETQY